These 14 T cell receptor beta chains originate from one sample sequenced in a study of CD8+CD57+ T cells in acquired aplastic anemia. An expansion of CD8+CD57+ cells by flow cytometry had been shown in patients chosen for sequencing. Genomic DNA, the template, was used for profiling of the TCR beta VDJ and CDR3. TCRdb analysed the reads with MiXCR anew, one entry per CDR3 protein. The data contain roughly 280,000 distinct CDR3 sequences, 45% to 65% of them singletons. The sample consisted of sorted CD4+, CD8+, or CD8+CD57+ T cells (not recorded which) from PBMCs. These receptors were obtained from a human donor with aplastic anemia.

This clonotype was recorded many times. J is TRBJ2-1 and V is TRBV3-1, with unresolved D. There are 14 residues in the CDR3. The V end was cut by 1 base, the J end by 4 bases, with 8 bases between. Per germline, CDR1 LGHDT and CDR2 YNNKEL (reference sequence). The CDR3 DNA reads TGTGCCAGCAGCCAAGTAGGCAGATACAATGAGCAGTTCTTC. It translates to CASSQVGRYNEQFF.

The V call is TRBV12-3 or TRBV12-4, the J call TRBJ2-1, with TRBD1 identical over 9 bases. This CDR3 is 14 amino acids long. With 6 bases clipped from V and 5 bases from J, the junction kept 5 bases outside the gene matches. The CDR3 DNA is TGTGCCAGCAGGGAGACAGGGGGGAACAATGAGCAGTTCTTC. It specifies CASRETGGNNEQFF.

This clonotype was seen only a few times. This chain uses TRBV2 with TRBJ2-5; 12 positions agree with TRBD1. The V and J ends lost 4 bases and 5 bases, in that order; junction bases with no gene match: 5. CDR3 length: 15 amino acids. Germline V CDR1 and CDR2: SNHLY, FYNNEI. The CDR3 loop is CASSGGTGGGETQYF. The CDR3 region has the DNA TGTGCCAGCAGTGGGGGGACAGGGGGCGGTGAGACCCAGTACTTC.

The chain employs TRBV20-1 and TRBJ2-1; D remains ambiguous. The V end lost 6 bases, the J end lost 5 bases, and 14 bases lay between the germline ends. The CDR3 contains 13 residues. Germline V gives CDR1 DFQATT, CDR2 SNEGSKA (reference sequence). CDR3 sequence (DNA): TGCAGTGCCCCGGACCTTGGGAACAATGAGCAGTTCTTC. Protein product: CSAPDLGNNEQFF.

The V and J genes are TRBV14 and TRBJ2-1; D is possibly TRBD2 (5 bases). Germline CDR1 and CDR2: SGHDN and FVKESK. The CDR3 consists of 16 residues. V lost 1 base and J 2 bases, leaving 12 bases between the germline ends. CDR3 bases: TGTGCCAGCAGCCAAGTTGCGCGGGCGCCCTACAATGAGCAGTTCTTC. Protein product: CASSQVARAPYNEQFF. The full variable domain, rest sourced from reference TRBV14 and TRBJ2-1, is EAGVTQFPSHSVIEKGQTVTLRCDPISGHDNLYWYRRVMGKEIKFLLHFVKESKQDESGMPNNRFLAERTGGTYSTLKVQPAELEDSGVYFCASSQVARAPYNEQFFGPGTRLTVL.

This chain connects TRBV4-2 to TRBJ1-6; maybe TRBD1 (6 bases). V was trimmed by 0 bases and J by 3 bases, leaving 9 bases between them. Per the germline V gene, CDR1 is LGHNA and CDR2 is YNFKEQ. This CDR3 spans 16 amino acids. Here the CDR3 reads CASSQETGFYNSPLHF. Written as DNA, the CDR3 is TGTGCCAGCAGCCAAGAAACAGGGTTCTATAATTCACCCCTCCACTTT.

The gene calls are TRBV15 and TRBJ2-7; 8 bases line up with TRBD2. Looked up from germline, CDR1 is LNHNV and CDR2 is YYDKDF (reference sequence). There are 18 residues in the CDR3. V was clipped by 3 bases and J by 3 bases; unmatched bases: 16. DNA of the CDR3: TGTGCCACCAGCAGCGTAGGGCCAGCGGGAGCTGTGAACTACGAGCAGTACTTC. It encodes CATSSVGPAGAVNYEQYF.

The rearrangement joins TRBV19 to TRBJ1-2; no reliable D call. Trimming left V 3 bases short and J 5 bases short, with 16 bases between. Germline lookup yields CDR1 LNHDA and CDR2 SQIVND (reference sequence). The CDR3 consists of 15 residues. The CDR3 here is CASSIGVGSGYGYTF. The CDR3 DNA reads TGTGCCAGTAGTATCGGTGTTGGGAGTGGGTATGGCTACACCTTC.

In DNA, the CDR3 is TGTGCCAGCAGCGGAGCGGGGAACACTGAAGCTTTCTTT. This gives the protein CASSGAGNTEAFF. The chain employs TRBV7-9 and TRBJ1-1; D is undetermined. The CDR3 runs to 13 residues. In germline, CDR1 is SEHNR, CDR2 FQNEAQ (reference sequence). The germline V and J ends were trimmed by 5 bases and 1 base, with 8 bases remaining between them.

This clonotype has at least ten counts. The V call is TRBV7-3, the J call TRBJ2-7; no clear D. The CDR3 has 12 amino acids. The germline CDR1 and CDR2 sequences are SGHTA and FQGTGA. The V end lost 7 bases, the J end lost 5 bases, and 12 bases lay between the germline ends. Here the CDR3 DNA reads TGTGCCAGCACCTCCCCCGACCACGAGCAGTACTTC. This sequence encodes CASTSPDHEQYF.

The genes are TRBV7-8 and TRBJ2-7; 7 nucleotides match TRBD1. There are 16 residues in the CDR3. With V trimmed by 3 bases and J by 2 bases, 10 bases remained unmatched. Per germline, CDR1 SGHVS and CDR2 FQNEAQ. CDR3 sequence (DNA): TGTGCCAGCAGCTTGGGTAGGCAGGGGGACGCCTACGAGCAGTACTTC. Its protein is CASSLGRQGDAYEQYF. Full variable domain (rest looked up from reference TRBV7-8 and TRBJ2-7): GAGVSQSPRYKVAKRGQDVALRCDPISGHVSLFWYQQALGQGPEFLTYFQNEAQLDKSGLPSDRFFAERPEGSVSTLKIQRTQQEDSAVYLCASSLGRQGDAYEQYFGPGTRLTVT.

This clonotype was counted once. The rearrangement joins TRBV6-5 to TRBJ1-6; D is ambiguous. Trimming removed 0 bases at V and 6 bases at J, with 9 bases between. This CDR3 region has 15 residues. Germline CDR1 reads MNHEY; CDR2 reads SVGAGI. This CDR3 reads CASSYSKEVNSPLHF. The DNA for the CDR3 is TGTGCCAGCAGTTACTCAAAAGAGGTTAATTCACCCCTCCACTTT.

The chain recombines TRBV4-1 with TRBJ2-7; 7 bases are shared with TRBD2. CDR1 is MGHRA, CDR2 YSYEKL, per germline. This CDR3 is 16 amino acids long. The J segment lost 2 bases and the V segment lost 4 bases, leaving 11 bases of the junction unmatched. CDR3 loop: CASSPDLGEGTYEQYF. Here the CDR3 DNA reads TGCGCCAGCAGCCCTGATCTTGGGGAGGGAACCTACGAGCAGTACTTC.

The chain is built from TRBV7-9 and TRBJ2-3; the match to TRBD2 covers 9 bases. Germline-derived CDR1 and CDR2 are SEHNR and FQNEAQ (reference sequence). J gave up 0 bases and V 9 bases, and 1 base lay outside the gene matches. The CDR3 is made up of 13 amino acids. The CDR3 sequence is CARTSGSTDTQYF. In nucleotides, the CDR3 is TGTGCCAGGACTAGCGGTAGCACAGATACGCAGTATTTT.